The 7 T cell receptor beta chains reported below all come from one sample, sequenced in a study of CD8 T cells in ankylosing spondylitis. A single record per CDR3 protein comes from TCRdb applying MiXCR to the 5' RACE reads. Here the sample spans about 240,000 distinct CDR3 sequences, roughly 25% being singletons. The material sequenced was blood, either unsorted or a sorted T cell fraction (not recorded which). These receptors were taken from a male donor with ankylosing spondylitis or in good health (not recorded which).

This clonotype was seen a handful of times. V gene TRBV11-1 combines with J gene TRBJ2-6, with 10 bases identical to TRBD1. With V trimmed by 4 bases and J by 0 bases, 15 bases remained unmatched. CDR3 size: 21 residues. Germline V gene lookup returns CDR1 SGHAT and CDR2 FQDESV (reference sequence). The CDR3: CASSSPGTGTGDFSGANVLTF. The CDR3 nucleotides are TGTGCCAGCAGCTCACCCGGTACCGGGACAGGGGACTTCTCTGGGGCCAACGTCCTGACTTTC.

As to this clonotype: One end of the junction is discordant with germline, which a read error may explain. V usage is TRBV20-1 and J usage is TRBJ2-3; D might be TRBD2 (7 bases). This CDR3 region has 13 residues. Germline CDR1 reads DFQATT; CDR2 reads SNEGSKA (reference sequence). CDR3 protein: CSARDEAGAHSSF. The DNA for the CDR3 is TGCAGTGCTAGAGATGAGGCGGGGGCCCATTCCTCTTTT.

This clonotype has at least ten counts. The rearrangement uses TRBV29-1 and TRBJ2-1; D is unclear. V shed 7 bases and J shed 10 bases, with 14 bases lying between them. CDR1 and CDR2 (germline): SQVTM, ANQGSEA. The CDR3 covers 11 residues. The CDR3 loop reads CSANPGAEQFF. DNA for the CDR3: TGCAGCGCAAACCCAGGTGCAGAGCAGTTCTTC.

This clonotype was observed a few times. The chain employs TRBV20-1 and TRBJ2-3; D gene uncertain. CDR1 DFQATT and CDR2 SNEGSKA come from the germline V gene (reference sequence). CDR3 length: 13 amino acids. The V end lost 0 bases, the J end lost 4 bases, and 8 bases lay between the germline ends. Written as DNA, the CDR3 is TGCAGTGCTAGAGATAGCCCCTCAGATACGCAGTATTTT. It translates to CSARDSPSDTQYF.

The genes are TRBV4-1 and TRBJ2-2, with TRBD1 as a possible D gene (6 bases). The CDR3 has 16 amino acids. V was pared by 1 base and J by 4 bases, with 13 bases between. Germline CDR1 reads MGHRA; CDR2 reads YSYEKL. Written as DNA, the CDR3 is TGCGCCAGCAGCCAAGGGTTAGGACAGTCCACCGGGGAGCTGTTTTTT. It translates to CASSQGLGQSTGELFF.

This clonotype appeared a few times. V and J are TRBV10-3 and TRBJ2-7; D is uncertain. The CDR3 has 13 amino acids. V shed 4 bases and J shed 4 bases, with 11 bases lying between them. Germline CDR1 ENHRY, CDR2 SYGVKD. The CDR3 loop reads CAISGFSSYEQYF. In nucleotides, the CDR3 is TGTGCCATCAGTGGATTCTCTAGTTACGAGCAGTACTTC.

In this sample, this clonotype turned up a few times. The rearrangement uses TRBV6-5 and TRBJ2-1; the D gene is possibly TRBD2 (6 bases). V shed 2 bases and J shed 1 base, with 9 bases lying between them. The CDR3 is made up of 15 amino acids. From germline, CDR1 is MNHEY and CDR2 SVGAGI. The CDR3 DNA reads as TGTGCCAGCAGTTACGGGCGGGGATCCTACAATGAGCAGTTCTTC. As protein: CASSYGRGSYNEQFF.